Presented here are 30 T cell receptor beta chains from one specimen sequenced in a study of T cell responses to AZD1222 COVID-19 vaccine. Method: immunoSEQ multiplex PCR; TCRdb's copy keeps in-frame clones and lacks some. The sample contains about 190,000 clones, around 94% of which appear only once. The sequencing here drew on peripheral blood, taken 28 days after the second dose of the MenACWY control vaccine. The receptors originated from an adult who received the MenACWY meningococcal vaccine as a control.

The rearrangement joins TRBV7-8 to TRBJ1-2; D is unresolved. V was cut by 5 bases and J by 8 bases, with 12 bases left in between. CDR1 and CDR2 (germline): SGHVS, FQNEAQ. The CDR3 covers 12 residues. This CDR3 reads CASSIVPEGYTF. CDR3 DNA sequence: TGTGCCAGCAGCATCGTCCCGGAGGGCTACACCTTC.

This chain uses TRBV28 with TRBJ2-7; 7 bases align to TRBD2. This CDR3 is 14 amino acids long. Per germline, CDR1 MDHEN and CDR2 SYDVKM. The V and J ends lost 6 bases and 2 bases, in that order; junction bases with no gene match: 7. DNA of the CDR3: TGTGCCAGCAGCCCGCCGGGGGGTACCTACGAGCAGTACTTC. Protein sequence: CASSPPGGTYEQYF. Drawing the rest from reference TRBV28 and TRBJ2-7, the complete variable domain is DVKVTQSSRYLVKRTGEKVFLECVQDMDHENMFWYRQDPGLGLRLIYFSYDVKMKEKGDIPEGYSVSREKKERFSLILESASTNQTSMYLCASSPPGGTYEQYFGPGTRLTVT.

The chain links TRBV14 to TRBJ2-2; TRBD1 is a possible D gene (5 bases). This CDR3 is 16 amino acids long. Per the germline V gene, CDR1 is SGHDN and CDR2 is FVKESK. The germline V and J ends were trimmed by 5 bases and 6 bases, with 19 bases remaining between them. The CDR3 sequence is CASSLRGQGRAGELFF. CDR3 sequence (DNA): TGTGCCAGCAGCTTAAGAGGCCAGGGTCGGGCCGGGGAGCTGTTTTTT.

This chain joins TRBV10-2 and TRBJ1-4; D is possibly TRBD1 (5 bases). Between the trimmed V and J ends, which lost 5 bases and 11 bases, there was a span of 12 bases. CDR3 length: 12 amino acids. From germline, CDR1 is WSHSY and CDR2 SAAADI. In DNA form, the CDR3 reads TGCGCCAGCAGTTTCCGGGGGACGAAACTGTTTTTT. It translates to CASSFRGTKLFF.

V usage is TRBV2 and J usage is TRBJ2-2; the match to TRBD1 covers 10 bases. The length of the CDR3 is 14 residues. Germline trimming cut 7 bases from V and 5 bases from J; bases unmatched to any gene: 4. Germline loops: CDR1 SNHLY, CDR2 FYNNEI. This CDR3 reads CASTKDRGTGELFF. Here the CDR3 DNA reads TGTGCCAGCACTAAGGACAGGGGGACCGGGGAGCTGTTTTTT.

V is TRBV6-5 and J is TRBJ2-7; the D gene is possibly TRBD2 (6 bases). The V gene lost 2 bases and the J gene lost 7 bases, with 12 bases spanning the gap. Per germline, CDR1 MNHEY and CDR2 SVGAGI. CDR3 length: 13 residues. The CDR3 here is CASSYGTDAEQYF. The CDR3 DNA is TGTGCCAGCAGTTACGGGACTGACGCGGAGCAGTACTTC.

The chain employs TRBV15 and TRBJ2-1; TRBD2 aligns across 9 bases. The CDR3 has 17 residues. Germline assignment: CDR1 LNHNV and CDR2 YYDKDF (reference sequence). Trimming at V came to 4 bases and at J to 8 bases, leaving 15 bases not matched to a gene. As DNA, the CDR3 is TGTGCCACCAGCACCGGTTGGCGGGAGGGAGTGCCACATGAGCAGTTCTTC. Translated, it gives CATSTGWREGVPHEQFF.

The chain is built from TRBV18 and TRBJ2-3; 9 bases are shared with TRBD2. This CDR3 region has 14 residues. Germline trimming cut 2 bases from V and 6 bases from J; bases unmatched to any gene: 3. Per the germline V gene, CDR1 is KGHSH and CDR2 is LQKENI. The CDR3 is CASSPGLALDTQYF. CDR3 nucleotides: TGTGCCAGCTCACCAGGACTAGCGTTGGATACGCAGTATTTT.

The CDR3, as DNA: TGTGCCAGCAGCTTGCTAGAACAAGAGACCCAGTACTTC. It codes for CASSLLEQETQYF. The rearrangement joins TRBV11-3 to TRBJ2-5; D gene uncertain. The CDR3 has 13 amino acids. The germline V gene encodes CDR1 SGHNT and CDR2 YENEEA. The germline V and J ends were trimmed by 3 bases and 2 bases, with 7 bases remaining between them.

This chain joins TRBV7-2 and TRBJ1-2; D unclear. Trimming pared 1 base from V and 8 bases from J, leaving 11 bases between. The length of the CDR3 is 13 residues. The V gene's germline CDR1 is SGHTA and CDR2 FQGNSA. CDR3 protein: CASSLVQPAGYTF. DNA for the CDR3: TGTGCCAGCAGCTTAGTTCAGCCCGCAGGCTACACCTTC.

V usage is TRBV28 and J usage is TRBJ2-4, with TRBD2 matching 11 bases. The trim removed 5 bases at V and 6 bases at J, leaving 9 bases unmatched. Germline-derived CDR1 and CDR2 are MDHEN and SYDVKM. This CDR3 is built from 16 residues. This CDR3 reads CASSKLTSGIVNIQYF. CDR3 nucleotide sequence: TGTGCCAGCAGTAAGTTGACTAGCGGGATCGTAAACATTCAGTACTTC.

The chain combines TRBV18 with TRBJ1-1; the D gene is possibly TRBD1 (5 bases). The CDR3 covers 14 residues. The V end was cut by 3 bases, the J end by 1 base, with 9 bases between. In germline, CDR1 is KGHSH, CDR2 LQKENI. The CDR3 DNA is TGTGCCAGCTCACCTACTGACAGGAACACTGAAGCTTTCTTT. Translating gives CASSPTDRNTEAFF.

This clone was seen once. The CDR3 spells CAWTGLSGANVLTF. CDR3 sequence (DNA): TGTGCCTGGACAGGTCTCTCTGGGGCCAACGTCCTGACTTTC. The rearrangement uses TRBV30 and TRBJ2-6; D is unclear. The CDR3 totals 14 residues. CDR1 GTSNPN and CDR2 SVGIG come from the germline V gene (reference sequence). Deletions cut 4 bases from V and 0 bases from J, with 7 bases between. The full variable domain, in which reference TRBV30 and TRBJ2-6 provide the parts outside the CDR3, is SQTIHQWPATLVQPVGSPLSLECTVEGTSNPNLYWYRQAAGRGLQLLFYSVGIGQISSEVPQNLSASRPQDRQFILSSKKLLLSDSGFYLCAWTGLSGANVLTFGAGSRLTVL.

The chain couples TRBV28 to TRBJ1-2, with TRBD1 as a possible D gene (5 bases). V lost 3 bases to trimming and J lost 2 bases, with 10 bases between them. CDR1 is MDHEN and CDR2 is SYDVKM in the germline V gene. The CDR3 covers 14 residues. CDR3 in DNA: TGTGCCAGCAGTTTTGGGGGAAGCAACTATGGCTACACCTTC. Translating it yields CASSFGGSNYGYTF.

The chain is built from TRBV7-3 and TRBJ2-7, with D uncertain. CDR3 size: 14 residues. From germline, CDR1 is SGHTA and CDR2 FQGTGA. V was clipped by 6 bases and J by 0 bases, with 12 bases between them. CDR3 nucleotide sequence: TGTGCCAGCAGTAGACAACCCCACTCCTACGAGCAGTACTTC. As protein: CASSRQPHSYEQYF.

The chain has TRBV15 and TRBJ2-5; D is unclear. Germline V gene sequence: CDR1 LNHNV, CDR2 YYDKDF (reference sequence). The CDR3 runs 14 residues. V dropped 0 bases and J dropped 1 base, with 6 bases sitting between them. Here the CDR3 reads CATSRDRVQETQYF. CDR3 nucleotides: TGTGCCACCAGCAGAGATAGGGTCCAAGAGACCCAGTACTTC.

The chain couples TRBV11-1 to TRBJ1-4; D uncertain. The CDR3 covers 15 residues. Germline V gene data show CDR1 as SGHAT and CDR2 as FQDESV (reference sequence). V was shortened by 4 bases and J by 0 bases, with 9 bases between the two germline ends. The CDR3 nucleotides read TGTGCCAGCAGCTCCCGGACGGCAACTAATGAAAAACTGTTTTTT. It encodes CASSSRTATNEKLFF.

The chain combines TRBV6-4 with TRBJ2-2; the D call may be TRBD1 or TRBD2 (6 bases each). This CDR3 has 15 amino acids. The V end was cut by 6 bases, the J end by 7 bases, with 18 bases between. The germline CDR1 and CDR2 sequences are MRHNA and SNTAGT. CDR3 in amino acids: CASRSEGGMDGELFF. In DNA form, the CDR3 reads TGTGCCAGCAGAAGTGAAGGGGGGATGGACGGGGAGCTGTTTTTT.

The chain couples TRBV6-5 to TRBJ2-3, with a tentative D call TRBD1 (6 bases). Between the trimmed V and J ends, which lost 7 bases and 3 bases, there was a span of 17 bases. The CDR3 has 15 residues. The V gene's germline CDR1 is MNHEY and CDR2 SVGAGI. The CDR3 loop is CASTPGITGTDTQYF. The CDR3 nucleotides are TGTGCCAGCACTCCGGGAATCACAGGGACAGATACGCAGTATTTT.

This rearrangement joins TRBV7-2 to TRBJ2-5, with 7 nucleotides matching TRBD1. This CDR3 is built from 16 residues. The trim removed 1 base at V and 1 base at J, leaving 6 bases unmatched. From germline, CDR1 is SGHTA and CDR2 FQGNSA. The CDR3 loop reads CASSLVAGGSQETQYF. DNA for the CDR3: TGTGCCAGCAGCTTAGTGGCAGGGGGATCCCAAGAGACCCAGTACTTC.

The chain is built from TRBV9 and TRBJ1-3; D gene uncertain. This CDR3 region has 15 residues. The V gene lost 4 bases and the J gene lost 2 bases, with 13 bases spanning the gap. The V gene's germline CDR1 is SGDLS and CDR2 YYNGEE. The CDR3, as DNA: TGTGCCAGCAGCCCCAGCGACTCGGCTGGAAACACCATATATTTT. This sequence encodes CASSPSDSAGNTIYF.

J is TRBJ1-2 and V is TRBV7-8; D possibly corresponds to TRBD1 (5 bases). The CDR3 runs 15 residues. V lost 2 bases and J 4 bases, leaving 14 bases between the germline ends. Germline V gene lookup returns CDR1 SGHVS and CDR2 FQNEAQ. CDR3 sequence reads: CASSLMSGAGYGYTF. As DNA, the CDR3 is TGTGCCAGCAGCTTAATGTCTGGGGCGGGCTATGGCTACACCTTC.

The chain joins TRBV15 to TRBJ1-2, with D possibly matching TRBD1 (6 bases). This CDR3 region has 13 residues. Trimming shortened V by 7 bases and J by 4 bases, and 13 bases separated the two germline ends. CDR1 and CDR2 (germline): LNHNV, YYDKDF (reference sequence). The CDR3 sequence: CATTPTRGYGYTF. CDR3 sequence (DNA): TGTGCCACCACCCCCACCAGGGGCTATGGCTACACCTTC.

In its sample, this clone was seen a few times. The chain has TRBV5-4 and TRBJ1-1; 7 bases agree with TRBD1. The V gene's germline CDR1 is SGHNT and CDR2 YYREEE (reference sequence). The V gene end was trimmed by 3 bases and the J gene end by 4 bases; junction bases not matched to a gene: 6. The CDR3 runs to 14 residues. The CDR3 loop reads CASSWGPGGTEAFF. For the CDR3, the DNA is TGTGCCAGCAGCTGGGGGCCAGGGGGCACTGAAGCTTTCTTT.

This chain uses TRBV7-2 with TRBJ2-5; D unclear. Trimming cost V 5 bases and J 4 bases, with 23 bases left between them. The CDR3 runs to 17 residues. CDR1 is SGHTA, CDR2 FQGNSA, per germline. The DNA of the CDR3 is TGTGCCAGCAGCCAGCAGACGGTTTCGGGCATCCGAGAGACCCAGTACTTC. Its translation: CASSQQTVSGIRETQYF.

This sequence joins TRBV11-1 and TRBJ1-2; D unclear. Germline values: CDR1 SGHAT, CDR2 FQDESV (reference sequence). The V and J ends lost 1 base and 8 bases respectively, with 11 bases between them. CDR3 length equals 13 residues. This chain's CDR3 is CASSLGPTSGYTF. The CDR3 DNA is TGTGCCAGCAGCTTAGGCCCCACCTCCGGCTACACCTTC.

The chain couples TRBV29-1 to TRBJ2-7; 10 nucleotides align to TRBD1. The V and J ends lost 1 base and 2 bases, in that order; junction bases with no gene match: 5. The CDR3 loop spans 15 amino acids. Looked up from germline, CDR1 is SQVTM and CDR2 is ANQGSEA. The CDR3 is CSVEGGQGPTYEQYF. The CDR3 nucleotides are TGCAGCGTTGAAGGGGGACAGGGGCCTACCTACGAGCAGTACTTC.

The chain carries TRBV5-1 and TRBJ2-7; 9 bases align to TRBD1. Germline V gene lookup returns CDR1 SGHRS and CDR2 YFSETQ. This CDR3 has 15 amino acids. The V gene end was trimmed by 3 bases and the J gene end by 3 bases; junction bases not matched to a gene: 7. The CDR3 protein is CASSSTGGLNYEQYF. The DNA for the CDR3 is TGCGCCAGCAGCTCGACAGGGGGACTTAACTACGAGCAGTACTTC.

This clone appeared a few times. The V and J genes are TRBV19 and TRBJ1-1, with D unresolved. CDR1 is LNHDA, CDR2 SQIVND, per germline (reference sequence). CDR3 length: 14 amino acids. With 2 bases removed from V and 2 bases from J, the gap between germline ends came to 9 bases. Written as DNA, the CDR3 is TGTGCCAGTAGTATATCCGGCAGAAACACTGAAGCTTTCTTT. Its translation: CASSISGRNTEAFF.

This rearrangement joins TRBV7-8 to TRBJ1-6; D is unclear. The germline gives CDR1 SGHVS, CDR2 FQNEAQ. The V end lost 0 bases, the J end lost 11 bases, and 11 bases lay between the germline ends. This CDR3 is built from 14 residues. CDR3 bases: TGTGCCAGCAGCTTAGCTGGGGAAGAAGCACCCCTCCACTTT. It specifies CASSLAGEEAPLHF.